This T cell receptor beta chain was identified in a study of cytomegalovirus exposure and HLA in healthy donors. Findings of the study overall: CMV serostatus alone was available as immune exposure information. A missense DCLRE1C variant was associated with V- and J-gene trimming of TCR beta chains in a later analysis, and an independent cohort replicated the association. Presence/absence results assume similar sequencing depth per donor, which may not hold.

The length of the CDR3 is 14 residues. The V end was cut by 6 bases, the J end by 4 bases, with 15 bases between. Looked up from germline, CDR1 is ENHRY and CDR2 is SYGVKD. The PCR ran on 60 Vbeta and 13 Jbeta primers. The data were produced by immunoSEQ multiplex PCR, yet TCRdb's version contains in-frame clones alone and is incomplete. The data show some 150,000 clones, with 75% seen just once and around 7% held by the top ten. This clone was observed a few times. Its antigen is still unknown. The sequencing sample was made of PBMCs. The source is a man aged 25 to 40 in good health and CMV-seronegative. The chain uses TRBV10-3 and TRBJ1-1; D remains ambiguous. The CDR3 sequence is CAIRTLPGSTEAFF. CDR3 nucleotide sequence: TGTGCCATCAGGACCCTCCCGGGGAGCACTGAAGCTTTCTTT.